The source of this T cell receptor beta chain is a study of blood T cell repertoires in COVID-19. The wider study: Italy, Spain and the United States were the sources of the convalescent and acute COVID-19 samples. The analysed material was cDNA or gDNA that came from T cells, B-cell-depleted T cells, or PBMCs.

The CDR3 contains 15 residues. Germline V gives CDR1 LNHDA, CDR2 SQIVND (reference sequence). The germline V and J ends were trimmed by 6 bases and 4 bases, with 17 bases remaining between them. Libraries were prepared by immunoSEQ multiplex PCR; TCRdb keeps only in-frame clonotypes and omits some of them. The top ten clones hold 1% of a sample with about 310,000 clones, 87% of them seen once. This sequence was found in a man between 45 and 60 years old with active or convalescent COVID-19. Sequenced: peripheral blood. This rearrangement joins TRBV19 to TRBJ2-3; tentative D call: TRBD2 (6 bases). The CDR3: CASRARGTYSDTQYF. The CDR3, as DNA: TGTGCCAGTAGGGCCCGGGGGACCTATTCAGATACGCAGTATTTT. Filled out from reference TRBV19 and TRBJ2-3, the complete variable domain reads DGGITQSPKYLFRKEGQNVTLSCEQNLNHDAMYWYRQDPGQGLRLIYYSQIVNDFQKGDIAEGYSVSREKKESFPLTVTSAQKNPTAFYLCASRARGTYSDTQYFGPGTRLTVL.